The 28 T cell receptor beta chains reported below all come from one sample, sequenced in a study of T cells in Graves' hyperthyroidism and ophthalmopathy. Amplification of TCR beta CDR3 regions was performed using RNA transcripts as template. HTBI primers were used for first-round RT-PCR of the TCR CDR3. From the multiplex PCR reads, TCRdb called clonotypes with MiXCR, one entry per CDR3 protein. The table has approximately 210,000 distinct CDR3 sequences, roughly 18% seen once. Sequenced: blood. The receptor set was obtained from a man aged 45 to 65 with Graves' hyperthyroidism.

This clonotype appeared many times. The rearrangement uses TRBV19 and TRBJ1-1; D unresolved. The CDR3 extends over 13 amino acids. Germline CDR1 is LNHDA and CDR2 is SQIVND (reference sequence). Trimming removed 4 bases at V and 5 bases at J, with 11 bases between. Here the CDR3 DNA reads TGTGCCAGTAGTAAACACCCTGGGACTGAAGCTTTCTTT. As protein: CASSKHPGTEAFF.

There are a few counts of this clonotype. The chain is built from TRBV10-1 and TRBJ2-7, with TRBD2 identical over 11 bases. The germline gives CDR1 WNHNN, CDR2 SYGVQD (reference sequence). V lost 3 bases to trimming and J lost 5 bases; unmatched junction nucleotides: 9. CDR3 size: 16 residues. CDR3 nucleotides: TGCGCCAGCAGTGATTACCGACTAGCGGGAAGGCACGAGCAGTACTTC. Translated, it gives CASSDYRLAGRHEQYF.

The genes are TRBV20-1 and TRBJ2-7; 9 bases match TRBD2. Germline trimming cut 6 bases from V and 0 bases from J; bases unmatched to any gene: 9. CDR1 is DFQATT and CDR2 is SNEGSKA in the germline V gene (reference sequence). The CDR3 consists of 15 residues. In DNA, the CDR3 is TGCAGTGCGGGGGGGGGGACTAGCAACTCCTACGAGCAGTACTTC. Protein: CSAGGGTSNSYEQYF.

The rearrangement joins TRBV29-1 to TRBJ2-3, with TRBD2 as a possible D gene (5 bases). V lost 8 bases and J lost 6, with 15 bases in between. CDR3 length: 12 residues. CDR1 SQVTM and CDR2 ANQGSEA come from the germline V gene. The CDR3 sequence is CSPLPRTDTQYF. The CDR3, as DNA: TGCAGCCCCTTACCTAGGACTGATACGCAGTATTTT.

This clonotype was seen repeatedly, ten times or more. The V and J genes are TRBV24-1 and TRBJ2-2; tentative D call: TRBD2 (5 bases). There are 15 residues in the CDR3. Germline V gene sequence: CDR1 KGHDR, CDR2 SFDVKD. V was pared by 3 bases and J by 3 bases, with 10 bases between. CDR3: CATSDRTRDTGELFF. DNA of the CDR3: TGTGCCACCAGTGATAGGACGAGGGACACCGGGGAGCTGTTTTTT.

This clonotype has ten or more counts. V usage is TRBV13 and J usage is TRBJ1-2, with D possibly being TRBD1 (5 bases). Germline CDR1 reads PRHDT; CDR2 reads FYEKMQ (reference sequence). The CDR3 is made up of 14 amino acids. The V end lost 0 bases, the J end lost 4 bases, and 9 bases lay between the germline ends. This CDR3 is CASSLGGDPYGYTF. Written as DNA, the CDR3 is TGTGCCAGCAGCTTAGGTGGGGACCCCTATGGCTACACCTTC.

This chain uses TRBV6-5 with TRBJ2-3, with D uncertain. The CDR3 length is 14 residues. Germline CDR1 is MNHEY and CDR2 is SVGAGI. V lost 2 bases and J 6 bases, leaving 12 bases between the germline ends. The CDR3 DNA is TGTGCCAGCAGTTACAGGGCTGGGTCTGATACGCAGTATTTT. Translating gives CASSYRAGSDTQYF.

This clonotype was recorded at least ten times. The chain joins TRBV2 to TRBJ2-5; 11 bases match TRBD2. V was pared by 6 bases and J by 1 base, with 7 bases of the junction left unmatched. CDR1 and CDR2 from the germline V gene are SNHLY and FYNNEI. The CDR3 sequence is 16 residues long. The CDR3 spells CASRKGLADAQETQYF. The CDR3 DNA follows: TGTGCCAGCAGGAAGGGACTAGCGGATGCCCAAGAGACCCAGTACTTC.

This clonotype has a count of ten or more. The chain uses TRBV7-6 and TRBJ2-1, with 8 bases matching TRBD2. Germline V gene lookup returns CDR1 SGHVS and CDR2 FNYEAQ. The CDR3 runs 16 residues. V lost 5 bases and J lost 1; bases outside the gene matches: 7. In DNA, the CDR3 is TGTGCCAGCAGCGCTGCCAGCGGGAGTTCCTACAATGAGCAGTTCTTC. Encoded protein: CASSAASGSSYNEQFF.

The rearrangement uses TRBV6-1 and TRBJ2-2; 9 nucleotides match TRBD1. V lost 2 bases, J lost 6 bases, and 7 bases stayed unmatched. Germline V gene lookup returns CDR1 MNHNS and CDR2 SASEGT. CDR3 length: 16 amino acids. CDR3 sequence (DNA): TGTGCCAGCAGTGAATATTGGACAGGGGTAGCCGGGGAGCTGTTTTTT. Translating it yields CASSEYWTGVAGELFF.

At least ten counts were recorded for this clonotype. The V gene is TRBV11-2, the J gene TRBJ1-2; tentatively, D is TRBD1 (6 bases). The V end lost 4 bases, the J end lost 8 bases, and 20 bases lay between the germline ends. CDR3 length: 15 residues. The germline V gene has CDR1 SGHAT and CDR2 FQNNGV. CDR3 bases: TGTGCCAGCAGCTCCGTAGGGGGAGCCGGTGAAGGCTACACCTTC. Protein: CASSSVGGAGEGYTF.

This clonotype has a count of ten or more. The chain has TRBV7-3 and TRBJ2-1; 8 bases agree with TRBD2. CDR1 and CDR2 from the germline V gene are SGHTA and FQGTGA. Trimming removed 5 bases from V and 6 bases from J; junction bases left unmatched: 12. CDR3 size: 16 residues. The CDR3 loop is CASSDQPGLVSNEQFF. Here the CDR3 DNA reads TGTGCCAGCAGCGATCAACCGGGACTAGTCTCCAATGAGCAGTTCTTC. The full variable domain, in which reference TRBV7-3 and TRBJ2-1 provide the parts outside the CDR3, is GAGVSQTPSNKVTEKGKYVELRCDPISGHTALYWYRQSLGQGPEFLIYFQGTGAADDSGLPNDRFFAVRPEGSVSTLKIQRTERGDSAVYLCASSDQPGLVSNEQFFGPGTRLTVL.

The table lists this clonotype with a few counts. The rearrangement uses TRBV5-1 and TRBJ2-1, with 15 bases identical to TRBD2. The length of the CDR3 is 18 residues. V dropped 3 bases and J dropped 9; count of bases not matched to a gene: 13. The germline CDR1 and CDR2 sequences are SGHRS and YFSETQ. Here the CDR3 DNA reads TGCGCCAGCAGCTGGGGGGACGGGACTAGCGGGAGGAAGGGTGAGCAGTTCTTC. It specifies CASSWGDGTSGRKGEQFF.

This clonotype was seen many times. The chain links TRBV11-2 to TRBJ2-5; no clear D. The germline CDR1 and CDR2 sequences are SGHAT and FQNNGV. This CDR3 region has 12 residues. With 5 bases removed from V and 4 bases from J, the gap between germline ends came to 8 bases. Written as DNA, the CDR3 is TGTGCCAGCAGCCATACCCCAGAGACCCAGTACTTC. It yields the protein CASSHTPETQYF.

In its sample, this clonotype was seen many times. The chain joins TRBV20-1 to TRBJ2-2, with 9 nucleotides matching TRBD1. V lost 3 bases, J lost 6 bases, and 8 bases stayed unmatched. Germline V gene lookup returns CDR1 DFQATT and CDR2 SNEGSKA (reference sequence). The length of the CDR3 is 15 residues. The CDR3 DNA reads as TGCAGTGCTAGCGCGGGACAGGGCTGGCCCGGGGAGCTGTTTTTT. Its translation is CSASAGQGWPGELFF.

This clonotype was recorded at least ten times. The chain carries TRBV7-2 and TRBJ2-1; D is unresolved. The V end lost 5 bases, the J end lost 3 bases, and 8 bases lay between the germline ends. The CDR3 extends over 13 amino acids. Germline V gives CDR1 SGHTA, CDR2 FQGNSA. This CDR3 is CASSQTRYNEQFF. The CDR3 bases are TGTGCCAGCAGCCAAACCCGCTACAATGAGCAGTTCTTC. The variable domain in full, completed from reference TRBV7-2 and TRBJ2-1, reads GAGVSQSPSNKVTEKGKDVELRCDPISGHTALYWYRQSLGQGLEFLIYFQGNSAPDKSGLPSDRFSAERTGGSVSTLTIQRTQQEDSAVYLCASSQTRYNEQFFGPGTRLTVL.

CDR3 sequence (DNA): TGTGCCAGCAGTTACTCCCCCTGGATGCAGAGCTCCTACAATGAGCAGTTCTTC. Translation gives CASSYSPWMQSSYNEQFF. This chain links TRBV6-2 or TRBV6-3 with TRBJ2-1, with D uncertain. The CDR3 is 18 amino acids. Per germline, CDR1 MNHEY and CDR2 SVGEGT. V was shortened by 0 bases and J by 0 bases, with 15 bases between the two germline ends.

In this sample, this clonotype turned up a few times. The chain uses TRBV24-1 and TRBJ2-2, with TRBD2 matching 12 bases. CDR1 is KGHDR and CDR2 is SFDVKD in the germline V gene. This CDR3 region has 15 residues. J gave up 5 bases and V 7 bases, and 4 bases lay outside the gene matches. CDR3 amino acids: CATRGTSGPTGELFF. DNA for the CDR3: TGTGCCACCAGGGGGACTAGCGGGCCAACCGGGGAGCTGTTTTTT.

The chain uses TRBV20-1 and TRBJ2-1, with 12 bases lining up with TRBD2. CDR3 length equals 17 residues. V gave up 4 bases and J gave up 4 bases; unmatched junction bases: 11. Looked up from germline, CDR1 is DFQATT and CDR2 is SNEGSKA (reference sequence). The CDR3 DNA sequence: TGCAGTGCTACAGGGACTAGCGGGTCAAAAGGATACAATGAGCAGTTCTTC. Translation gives CSATGTSGSKGYNEQFF.

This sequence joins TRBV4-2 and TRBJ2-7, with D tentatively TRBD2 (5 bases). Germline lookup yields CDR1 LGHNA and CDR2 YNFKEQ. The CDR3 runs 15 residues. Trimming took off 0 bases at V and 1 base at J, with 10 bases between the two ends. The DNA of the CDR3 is TGTGCCAGCAGCCAAGAGAGGGAACCTTCCTACGAGCAGTACTTC. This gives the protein CASSQEREPSYEQYF.

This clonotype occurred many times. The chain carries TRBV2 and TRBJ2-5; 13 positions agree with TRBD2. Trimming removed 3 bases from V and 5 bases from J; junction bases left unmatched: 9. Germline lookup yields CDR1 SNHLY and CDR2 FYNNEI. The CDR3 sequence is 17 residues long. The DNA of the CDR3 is TGTGCCAGCAGTGAGAGAGGGGGACTAGCGGGACAGGAGACCCAGTACTTC. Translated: CASSERGGLAGQETQYF.

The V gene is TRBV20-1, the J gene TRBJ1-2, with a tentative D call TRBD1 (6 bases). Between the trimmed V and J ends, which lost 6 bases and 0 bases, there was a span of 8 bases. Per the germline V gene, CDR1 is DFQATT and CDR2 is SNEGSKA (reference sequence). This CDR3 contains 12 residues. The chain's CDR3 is CSARGSNYGYTF. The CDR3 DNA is TGCAGTGCCAGGGGCTCTAACTATGGCTACACCTTC.

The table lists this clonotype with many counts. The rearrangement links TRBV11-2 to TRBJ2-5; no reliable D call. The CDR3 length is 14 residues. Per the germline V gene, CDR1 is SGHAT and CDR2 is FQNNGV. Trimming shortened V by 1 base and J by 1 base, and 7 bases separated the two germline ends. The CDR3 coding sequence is TGTGCCAGCAGCTTAGGCTGGTCCCAAGAGACCCAGTACTTC. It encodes CASSLGWSQETQYF.

The CDR3: CASRIRDRVHF. In nucleotides, the CDR3 is TGTGCCAGCAGAATCCGGGACAGGGTGCATTTT. The chain carries TRBV11-3 and TRBJ1-5; TRBD1 agrees at 9 bases. Germline V lookup: CDR1 SGHNT, CDR2 YENEEA. Losses at the gene ends were 6 bases for V and 15 bases for J; bases not matched to a gene: 6. The CDR3 consists of 11 residues.

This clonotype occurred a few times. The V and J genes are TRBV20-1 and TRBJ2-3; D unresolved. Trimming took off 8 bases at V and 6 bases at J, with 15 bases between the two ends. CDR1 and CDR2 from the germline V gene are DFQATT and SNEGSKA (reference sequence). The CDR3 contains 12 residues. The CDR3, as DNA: TGCAGTCAGCGATACTCCGGCGATACGCAGTATTTT. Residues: CSQRYSGDTQYF.

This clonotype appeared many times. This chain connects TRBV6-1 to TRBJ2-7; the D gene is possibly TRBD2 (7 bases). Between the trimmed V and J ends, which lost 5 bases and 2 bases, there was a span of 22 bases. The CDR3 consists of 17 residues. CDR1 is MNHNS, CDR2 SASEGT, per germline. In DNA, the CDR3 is TGTGCCAGCAGTAGACCCGGGGGGCGCAGAGAGGCCTACGAGCAGTACTTC. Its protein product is CASSRPGGRREAYEQYF.

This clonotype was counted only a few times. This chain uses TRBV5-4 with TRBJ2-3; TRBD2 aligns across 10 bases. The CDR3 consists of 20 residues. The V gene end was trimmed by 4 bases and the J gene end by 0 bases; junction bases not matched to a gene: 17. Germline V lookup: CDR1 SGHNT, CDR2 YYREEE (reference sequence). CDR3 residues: CASSNRLAGYEPSSTDTQYF. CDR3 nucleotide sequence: TGTGCCAGCAGCAATCGACTAGCGGGCTACGAACCATCTAGCACAGATACGCAGTATTTT.

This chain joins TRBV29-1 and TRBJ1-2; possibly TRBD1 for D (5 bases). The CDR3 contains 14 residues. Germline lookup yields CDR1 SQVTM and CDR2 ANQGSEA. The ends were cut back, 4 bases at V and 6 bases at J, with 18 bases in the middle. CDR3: CSVARDHSSNGYTF. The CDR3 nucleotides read TGCAGCGTTGCGCGGGACCACTCCAGCAATGGCTACACCTTC.